A single sample gave rise to the 8 T cell receptor beta chains below, sequenced in a study of control samples from healthy donors and cancer patients. Sequencing was performed with immunoSEQ multiplex PCR; in TCRdb, only in-frame clones are kept and a portion is missing. The profile covers 60,000 to 75,000 clones, with around 80% appearing a single time and around 16% taken by the ten largest. The sample was blood. These receptors originate from a man aged 60 to 69 in good health.

This clone has just one count. The J gene is TRBJ2-3, the V gene TRBV20-1; D is unclear. The CDR3 is 16 residues long. Germline-derived CDR1 and CDR2 are DFQATT and SNEGSKA (reference sequence). The V gene lost 3 bases and the J gene lost 0 bases, with 16 bases spanning the gap. The CDR3 loop is CSASGPTYGSTDTQYF. CDR3 DNA: TGCAGTGCTAGTGGCCCTACATACGGGAGCACAGATACGCAGTATTTT.

The V and J genes are TRBV24-1 and TRBJ2-3; the D gene is possibly TRBD1 (5 bases). The CDR3 is made up of 15 amino acids. Germline CDR1 is KGHDR and CDR2 is SFDVKD. The V gene lost 5 bases and the J gene lost 3 bases, with 14 bases spanning the gap. CDR3 amino acids: CATSAQGEMTDTQYF. The CDR3 nucleotides are TGTGCCACCAGTGCTCAGGGTGAGATGACAGATACGCAGTATTTT.

This clone was seen a handful of times. The chain recombines TRBV7-3 with TRBJ1-1, with D possibly TRBD1 on 5 matching bases. Germline CDR1 is SGHTA and CDR2 is FQGTGA. V lost 2 bases and J 4 bases, leaving 14 bases between the germline ends. The CDR3 has 15 amino acids. The CDR3 spells CASSLRAGTSTEAFF. CDR3 nucleotide sequence: TGTGCCAGCAGCTTACGGGCGGGGACCTCCACTGAAGCTTTCTTT.

The gene calls are TRBV6-6 and TRBJ2-7; D uncertain. The CDR3 consists of 14 residues. V was shortened by 7 bases and J by 4 bases, with 17 bases between the two germline ends. The germline V gene has CDR1 MNHNY and CDR2 SVGAGI (reference sequence). The CDR3 DNA reads TGTGCCAGCACCAGTACGACCCCGAATTACGAGCAGTACTTC. Amino acid sequence: CASTSTTPNYEQYF.

This chain joins TRBV30 and TRBJ2-2; a weak D match, TRBD1 (6 bases). Germline values: CDR1 GTSNPN, CDR2 SVGIG (reference sequence). This CDR3 is 15 amino acids long. The V end lost 0 bases, the J end lost 5 bases, and 13 bases lay between the germline ends. The CDR3 reads CAWSVQGRRTGELFF. In nucleotides, the CDR3 is TGTGCCTGGAGTGTACAGGGAAGACGAACCGGGGAGCTGTTTTTT.

This clone has a single count. This chain connects TRBV3-1 (or the pseudogene TRBV3-2) to TRBJ2-2; D is possibly TRBD2 (6 bases). Looked up from germline, CDR1 is LGHDT and CDR2 is YNNKEL (reference sequence). The ends were cut back, 4 bases at V and 8 bases at J, with 11 bases in the middle. The CDR3 sequence is 13 residues long. CDR3 nucleotide sequence: TGTGCCAGCAGCCCAATGGCGGGAGGGGAGCTGTTTTTT. This codes for CASSPMAGGELFF.

The chain couples TRBV7-2 to TRBJ2-6; 7 bases line up with TRBD1. V was clipped by 4 bases and J by 0 bases; unmatched bases: 6. Germline CDR1 SGHTA, CDR2 FQGNSA. There are 17 residues in the CDR3. The CDR3 sequence is CASSSGTALSGANVLTF. The DNA for the CDR3 is TGTGCCAGCAGCTCCGGGACAGCCCTCTCTGGGGCCAACGTCCTGACTTTC.

The CDR3 region is CASSFSGGNSPLHF. In DNA, the CDR3 is TGTGCCAGCAGCTTTTCAGGGGGCAATTCACCCCTCCACTTT. The chain joins TRBV7-6 to TRBJ1-6, with 8 bases aligning to TRBD1. From germline, CDR1 is SGHVS and CDR2 FNYEAQ. The CDR3 length is 14 residues. The junction had 2 bases not matched to a gene; V was cut back by 3 bases and J by 7 bases.